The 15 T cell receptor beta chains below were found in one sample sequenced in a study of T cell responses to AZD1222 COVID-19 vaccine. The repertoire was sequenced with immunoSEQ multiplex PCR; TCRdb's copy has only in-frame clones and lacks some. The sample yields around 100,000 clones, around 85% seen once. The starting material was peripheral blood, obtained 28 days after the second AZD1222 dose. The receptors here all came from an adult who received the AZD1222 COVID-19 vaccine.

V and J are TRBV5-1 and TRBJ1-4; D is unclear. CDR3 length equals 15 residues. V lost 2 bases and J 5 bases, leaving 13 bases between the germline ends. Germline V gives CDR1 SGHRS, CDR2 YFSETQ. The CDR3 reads CASSFGASKNEKLFF. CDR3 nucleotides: TGCGCCAGCAGCTTTGGAGCGTCCAAGAATGAAAAACTGTTTTTT.

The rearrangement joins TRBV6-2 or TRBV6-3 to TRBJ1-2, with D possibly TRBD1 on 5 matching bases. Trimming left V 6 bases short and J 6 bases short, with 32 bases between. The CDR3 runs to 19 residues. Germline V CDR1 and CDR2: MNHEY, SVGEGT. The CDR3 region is CASSLMEFGGLWQGDGYTF. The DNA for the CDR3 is TGTGCCAGCAGCCTAATGGAATTCGGCGGTCTCTGGCAGGGTGATGGCTACACCTTC.

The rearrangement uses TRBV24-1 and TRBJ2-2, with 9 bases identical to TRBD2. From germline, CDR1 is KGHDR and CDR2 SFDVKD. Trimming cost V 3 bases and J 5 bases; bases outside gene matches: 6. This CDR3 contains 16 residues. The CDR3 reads CATSDGLAGLTGELFF. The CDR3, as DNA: TGTGCCACCAGTGATGGCCTAGCGGGACTGACCGGGGAGCTGTTTTTT.

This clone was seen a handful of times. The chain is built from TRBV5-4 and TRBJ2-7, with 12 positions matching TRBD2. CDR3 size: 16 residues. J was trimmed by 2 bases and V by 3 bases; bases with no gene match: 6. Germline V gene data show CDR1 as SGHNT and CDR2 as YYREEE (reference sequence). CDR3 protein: CASSSGTSGRTYEQYF. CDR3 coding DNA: TGTGCCAGCAGCTCTGGCACTAGCGGGAGGACCTACGAGCAGTACTTC.

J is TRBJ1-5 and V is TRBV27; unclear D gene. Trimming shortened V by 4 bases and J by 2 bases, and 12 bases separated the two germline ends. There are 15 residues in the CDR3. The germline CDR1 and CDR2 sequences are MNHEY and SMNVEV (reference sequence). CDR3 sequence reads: CASSSIGRGNQPQHF. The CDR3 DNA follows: TGTGCCAGCAGTTCGATAGGGCGAGGCAATCAGCCCCAGCATTTT.

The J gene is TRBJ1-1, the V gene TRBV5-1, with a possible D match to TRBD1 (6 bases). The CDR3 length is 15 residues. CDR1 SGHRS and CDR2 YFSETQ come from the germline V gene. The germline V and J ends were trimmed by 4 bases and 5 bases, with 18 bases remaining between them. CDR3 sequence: CASSPAGAEGTEAFF. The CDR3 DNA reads TGCGCCAGCAGCCCGGCGGGGGCGGAGGGAACTGAAGCTTTCTTT.

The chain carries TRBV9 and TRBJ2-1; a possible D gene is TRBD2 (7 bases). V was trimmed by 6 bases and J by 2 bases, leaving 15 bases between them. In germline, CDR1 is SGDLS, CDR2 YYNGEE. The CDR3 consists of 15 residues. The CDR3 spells CASTLGGGAYNEQFF. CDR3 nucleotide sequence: TGTGCCAGCACCCTAGGGGGGGGAGCCTACAATGAGCAGTTCTTC.

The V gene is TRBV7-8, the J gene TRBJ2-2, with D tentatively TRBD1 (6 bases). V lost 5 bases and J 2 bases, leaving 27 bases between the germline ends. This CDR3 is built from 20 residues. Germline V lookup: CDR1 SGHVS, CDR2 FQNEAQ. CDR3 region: CASSASTGTLGLGNTGELFF. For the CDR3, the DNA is TGTGCCAGCAGCGCCTCGACAGGAACCCTTGGATTGGGAAACACCGGGGAGCTGTTTTTT.

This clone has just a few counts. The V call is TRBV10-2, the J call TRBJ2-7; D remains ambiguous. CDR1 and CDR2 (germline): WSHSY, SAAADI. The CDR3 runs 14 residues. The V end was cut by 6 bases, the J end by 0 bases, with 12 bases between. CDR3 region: CASRDLRSSYEQYF. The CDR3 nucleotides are TGCGCCAGCAGAGACTTACGGAGCTCCTACGAGCAGTACTTC.

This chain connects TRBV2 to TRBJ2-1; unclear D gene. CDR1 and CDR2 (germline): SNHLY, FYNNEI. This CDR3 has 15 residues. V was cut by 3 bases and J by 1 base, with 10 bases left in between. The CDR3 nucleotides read TGTGCCAGCAGTGAGATCGGAGTATCCTACAATGAGCAGTTCTTC. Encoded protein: CASSEIGVSYNEQFF.

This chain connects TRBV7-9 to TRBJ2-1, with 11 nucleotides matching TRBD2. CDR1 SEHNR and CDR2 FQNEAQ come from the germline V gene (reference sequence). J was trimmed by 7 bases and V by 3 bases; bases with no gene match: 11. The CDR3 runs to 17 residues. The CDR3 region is CASSFEAGLAAYNEQFF. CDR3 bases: TGTGCCAGCAGCTTTGAGGCGGGACTAGCGGCTTATAATGAGCAGTTCTTC.

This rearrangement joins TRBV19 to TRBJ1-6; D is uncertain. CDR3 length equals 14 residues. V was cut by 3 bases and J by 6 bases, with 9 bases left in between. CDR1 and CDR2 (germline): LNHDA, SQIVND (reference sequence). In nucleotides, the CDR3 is TGTGCCAGTAGTATCAACAGTGCTAATTCACCCCTCCACTTT. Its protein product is CASSINSANSPLHF.

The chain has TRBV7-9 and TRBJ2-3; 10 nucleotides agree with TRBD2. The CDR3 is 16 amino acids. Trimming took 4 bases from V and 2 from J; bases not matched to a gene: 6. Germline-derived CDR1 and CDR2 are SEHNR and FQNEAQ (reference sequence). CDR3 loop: CASSSRTSGYTDTQYF. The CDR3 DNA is TGTGCCAGCAGCTCCCGGACTAGCGGATACACAGATACGCAGTATTTT.

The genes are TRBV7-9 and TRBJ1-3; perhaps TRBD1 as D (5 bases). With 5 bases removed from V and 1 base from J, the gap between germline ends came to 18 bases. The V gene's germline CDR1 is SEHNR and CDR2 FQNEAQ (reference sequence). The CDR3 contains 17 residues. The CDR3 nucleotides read TGTGCCAGCAGCCCCCCGATCAGGGTGGATTCTGGAAACACCATATATTTT. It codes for CASSPPIRVDSGNTIYF.

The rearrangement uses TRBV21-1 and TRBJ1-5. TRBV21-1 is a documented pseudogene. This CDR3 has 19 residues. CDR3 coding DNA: TGTGCCAGCACCCCCCCGGGGAGGGGTTTTGGGGCAGTTAATCAGCCCCAGCATTTT. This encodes CASTPPGRGFGAVNQPQHF.